This T cell receptor (beta chain) came from a study of T cells in localized non-small cell lung cancer. General study findings and limits: It was uninvolved adjacent lung that showed the highest T cell clonality, exceeding tumor. When the top 100 tumor clones were examined, a median about 60 of them also appeared in the adjacent lung, which was paired and uninvolved. Owing to sequencing of a solitary tumor region, heterogeneity cannot be discounted.

As to this clone: Its cognate antigen is unknown.

Repertoires were generated with immunoSEQ multiplex PCR, while TCRdb's copy carries only in-frame clones and drops some. The data show fewer than 40,000 clones, with about 89% seen just once and around 3.2% held by the top ten. The sample here was peripheral blood, taken before any cancer treatment. This TCR was sampled from a female donor over 55 with stage I lung adenocarcinoma.

Written as DNA, the CDR3 is TGCGCCAGCAGCCAGGGACTAGCGGGGGCTACAGATACGCAGTATTTT. This translates into CASSQGLAGATDTQYF. The rearrangement links TRBV4-1 to TRBJ2-3; 14 nucleotides line up with TRBD2. V shed 3 bases and J 3 bases; nucleotides not matched to a gene: 2. CDR1 is MGHRA, CDR2 YSYEKL, per germline. The CDR3 length is 16 residues.